The source of this T cell receptor beta chain is a study of T cells in Graves' hyperthyroidism and ophthalmopathy. Overall study findings and caveats: Model-based prediction identified ophthalmopathy a median roughly 6.1 months prior to its onset. Most thyroid-expanded clonotypes above 0.001 were also found in blood.

Diagnosis rested on symptoms, serum thyroxine and TRAb, thyroid ultrasound, and orbital computed tomography. This CDR3 has 16 residues. V lost 3 bases, J lost 3 bases, and 11 bases stayed unmatched. Germline CDR1 is SGHAT and CDR2 is FQNNGV. This clonotype appeared a few times. Its target is unknown. RNA transcripts provided the source from which TCR beta CDR3 regions were amplified. Carried out on the TCR CDR3, a first-round RT-PCR used the HTBI primer set. One entry per CDR3 protein results from TCRdb running MiXCR on the multiplex PCR reads. The sample carries under 400,000 distinct CDR3 sequences, roughly 25% recorded once.

The gene calls are TRBV11-2 and TRBJ2-7; TRBD2 agrees at 7 bases. Sequenced: blood. The source of this sequence is a man in his forties or fifties with Graves' hyperthyroidism. The CDR3 is CASSFSGAGDFYEQYF. The CDR3 DNA sequence: TGTGCCAGCAGCTTTTCGGGTGCGGGAGATTTCTACGAGCAGTACTTC.